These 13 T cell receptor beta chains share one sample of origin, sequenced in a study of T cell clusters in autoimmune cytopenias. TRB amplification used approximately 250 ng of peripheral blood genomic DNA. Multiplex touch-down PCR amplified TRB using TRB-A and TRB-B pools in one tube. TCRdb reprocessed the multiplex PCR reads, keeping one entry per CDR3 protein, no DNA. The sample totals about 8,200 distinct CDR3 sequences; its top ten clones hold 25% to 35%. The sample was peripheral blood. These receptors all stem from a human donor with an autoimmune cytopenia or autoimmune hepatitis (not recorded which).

CDR3: CASRSGGGQANYGYTF. The chain couples TRBV5-5 to TRBJ1-2; the TRBD1 assignment by TCRdb is unverifiable without DNA. Germline loops: CDR1 SGHKS, CDR2 YYEKEE (reference sequence). The CDR3 spans 16 residues.

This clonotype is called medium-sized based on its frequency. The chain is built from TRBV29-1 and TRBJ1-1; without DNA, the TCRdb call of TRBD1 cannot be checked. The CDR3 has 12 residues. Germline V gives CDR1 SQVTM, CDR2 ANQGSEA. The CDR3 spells CSTGTGTTEAFF.

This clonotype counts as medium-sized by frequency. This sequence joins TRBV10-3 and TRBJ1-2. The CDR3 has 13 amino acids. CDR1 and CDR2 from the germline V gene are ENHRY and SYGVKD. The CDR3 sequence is CAISEEHGGGYTF.

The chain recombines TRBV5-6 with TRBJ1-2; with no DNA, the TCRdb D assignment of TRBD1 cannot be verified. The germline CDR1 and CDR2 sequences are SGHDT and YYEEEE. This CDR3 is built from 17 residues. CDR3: CASSLGRGTDPNYGYTF.

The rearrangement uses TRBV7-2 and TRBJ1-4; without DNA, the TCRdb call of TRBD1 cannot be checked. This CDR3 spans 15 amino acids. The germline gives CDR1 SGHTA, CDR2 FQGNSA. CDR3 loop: CASSLVLGRDEKLFF.

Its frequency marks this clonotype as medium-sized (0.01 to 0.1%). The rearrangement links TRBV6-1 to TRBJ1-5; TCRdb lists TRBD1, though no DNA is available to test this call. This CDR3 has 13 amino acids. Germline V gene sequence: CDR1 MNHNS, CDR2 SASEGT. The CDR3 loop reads CASEDRGTQPQHF.

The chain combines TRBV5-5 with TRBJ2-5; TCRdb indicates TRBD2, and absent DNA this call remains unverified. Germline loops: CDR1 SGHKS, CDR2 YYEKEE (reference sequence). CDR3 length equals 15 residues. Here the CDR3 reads CASSLGLLAEETQYF. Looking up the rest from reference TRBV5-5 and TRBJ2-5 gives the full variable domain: DAGVTQSPTHLIKTRGQQVTLRCSPISGHKSVSWYQQVLGQGPQFIFQYYEKEERGRGNFPDRFSARQFPNYSSELNVNALLLGDSALYLCASSLGLLAEETQYFGPGTRLLVL.

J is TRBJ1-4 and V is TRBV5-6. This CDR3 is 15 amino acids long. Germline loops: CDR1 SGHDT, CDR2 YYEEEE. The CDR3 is CASSLARGAREKLFF.

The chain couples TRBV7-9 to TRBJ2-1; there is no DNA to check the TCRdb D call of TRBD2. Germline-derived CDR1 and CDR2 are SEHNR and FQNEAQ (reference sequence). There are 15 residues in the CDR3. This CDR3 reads CASTLFLLAVNEQFF.

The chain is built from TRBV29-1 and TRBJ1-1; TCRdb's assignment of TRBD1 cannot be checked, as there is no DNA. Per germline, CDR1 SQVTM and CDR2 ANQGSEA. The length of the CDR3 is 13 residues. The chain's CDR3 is CSVVTGGGTEAFF.

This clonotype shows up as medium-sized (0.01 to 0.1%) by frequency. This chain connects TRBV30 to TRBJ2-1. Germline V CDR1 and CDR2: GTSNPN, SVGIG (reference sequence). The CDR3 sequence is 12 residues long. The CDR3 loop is CAWETAHNEQFF.

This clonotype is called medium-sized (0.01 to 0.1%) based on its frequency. The CDR3 region is CAWRGGRKNTGELFF. The chain recombines TRBV30 with TRBJ2-2. This CDR3 is 15 amino acids long. In germline, CDR1 is GTSNPN, CDR2 SVGIG (reference sequence).

The CDR3 region is CASCLLSCDEQFF. V is TRBV11-1 and J is TRBJ2-1. CDR3 length: 13 amino acids. Germline loops: CDR1 SGHAT, CDR2 FQDESV (reference sequence).